This entry concerns a single TCR beta chain. The antigen is not known. Looked up from germline, CDR1 is MDHEN and CDR2 is SYDVKM. V lost 5 bases and J lost 2; bases outside the gene matches: 7. This CDR3 spans 16 amino acids. The data derive from a study of T cells in Graves' hyperthyroidism and ophthalmopathy. Study results and limitations: Ophthalmopathy was model-predicted a median about 6.7 months pre-onset.

An absence of ophthalmopathy progression within 18 months meant stable Graves' hyperthyroidism. TCR beta CDR3 regions were amplified from RNA transcripts. First-round RT-PCR of the TCR CDR3 relied on the HTBI primer set. TCRdb fed the multiplex PCR reads into MiXCR, producing one record per CDR3 protein. The sample has a few hundred thousand distinct CDR3 sequences; 15% to 19% are singletons. This chain links TRBV28 with TRBJ2-1; 9 bases are shared with TRBD2. The sequenced sample consisted of blood. The clonotype originates from a woman aged 30 to 39 with Graves' hyperthyroidism. The DNA for the CDR3 is TGTGCCAGCAGTGCTATGGGACTAGCAACCTACAATGAGCAGTTCTTC. Amino acids: CASSAMGLATYNEQFF.